This T cell receptor beta chain was captured by sequencing in a study of blood T cells in healthy people across ages. For the study at large: When template switching was applied, about one barcoded beta molecule was captured per two T cells.

For the second PCR, which ran for 7 to 11 cycles, a sample-barcoded 5' primer and a J-beta primer mix were used. All cDNA molecules were each tagged by a template-switch adaptor with 12 random nucleotides. Per-sample output comprised a minimum of 2.5 million paired-end reads containing CDR3. MiXCR was run by TCRdb on the 5' RACE reads, yielding one entry per CDR3 protein. The repertoire includes fewer than 2,000,000 distinct CDR3 sequences, about 32% of them detected once, and around 10% sits in the top ten. This CDR3 comprises 16 residues. Trimming cost V 0 bases and J 3 bases, with 16 bases left between them. Germline CDR1 is SGHDT and CDR2 is YYEEEE. Each donor gave ten milliliters of peripheral blood.

The chain has TRBV5-6 and TRBJ2-7, with D maybe TRBD1 (7 bases). This clonotype originated in a woman aged 30 to 39 in good health. The sample was blood. The CDR3 nucleotides read TGTGCCAGCAGCTTGGGAAATCGACAGGGACTCTACGAGCAGTACTTC. This encodes CASSLGNRQGLYEQYF.